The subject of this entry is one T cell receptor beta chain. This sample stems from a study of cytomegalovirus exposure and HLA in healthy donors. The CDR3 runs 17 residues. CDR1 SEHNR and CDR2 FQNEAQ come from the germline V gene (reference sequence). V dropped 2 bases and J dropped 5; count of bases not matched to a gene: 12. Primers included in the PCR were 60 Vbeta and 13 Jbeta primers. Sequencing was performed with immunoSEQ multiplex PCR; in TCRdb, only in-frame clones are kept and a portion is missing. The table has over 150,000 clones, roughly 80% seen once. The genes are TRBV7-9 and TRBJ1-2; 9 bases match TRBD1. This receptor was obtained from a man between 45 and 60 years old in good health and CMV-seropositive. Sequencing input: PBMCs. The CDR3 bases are TGTGCCAGCAGCTTAAGGTTGTCGGGACAGGGTGATTATGGCTACACCTTC. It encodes CASSLRLSGQGDYGYTF. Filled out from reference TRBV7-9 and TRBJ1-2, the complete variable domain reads DTGVSQNPRHKITKRGQNVTFRCDPISEHNRLYWYRQTLGQGPEFLTYFQNEAQLEKSRLLSDRFSAERPKGSFSTLEIQRTEQGDSAMYLCASSLRLSGQGDYGYTFGSGTRLTVV.